This TCR beta chain derives from a study of T cells expressing NK-cell markers. Study background: HCMV serostatus: most of the eight sequenced donors positive, one negative.

TCRdb re-called the 5' RACE reads, yielding one record per CDR3 amino acid sequence without DNA. The sample spans about 460,000 distinct CDR3 sequences; the ten largest clones claim more than 1.4%. Germline CDR1 SGHTA, CDR2 FQGNSA. The CDR3 is 18 amino acids. Input material: blood T cells: a sorted CD56 or NKG2C T cell subset, CD4+ or CD8+ T cells, or bulk PBMC T cells (not recorded which). The chain couples TRBV7-2 to TRBJ2-1; the D call of TRBD2 rests on TCRdb alone, since no DNA is present to check it. The TCR originated in a woman aged 45-65 years in good health. The CDR3 reads CASSLFTSGRSSYNEQFF.